Following are 18 T cell receptor beta chains from one sample sequenced in a study of cytomegalovirus exposure and HLA in healthy donors. PCR employed 60 Vbeta and 13 Jbeta primers. The table came from immunoSEQ multiplex PCR; TCRdb's copy has only in-frame clones and leaves some out. Recorded for this sample: under 70,000 clones. Sequencing was carried out using PBMCs. The receptors were gathered from a woman under 40 in good health and CMV-seropositive.

This chain connects TRBV4-1 to TRBJ1-1; D not certain. This CDR3 comprises 15 residues. The germline V gene has CDR1 MGHRA and CDR2 YSYEKL. The V gene lost 1 base and the J gene lost 0 bases, with 9 bases spanning the gap. CDR3 loop: CASSQGEAMNTEAFF. The CDR3 DNA is TGCGCCAGCAGCCAAGGGGAGGCGATGAACACTGAAGCTTTCTTT.

The chain recombines TRBV7-9 with TRBJ1-2, with 9 bases matching TRBD1. CDR1 is SEHNR, CDR2 FQNEAQ, per germline (reference sequence). The CDR3 loop spans 15 amino acids. The J segment lost 2 bases and the V segment lost 5 bases, leaving 6 bases of the junction unmatched. CDR3 amino acids: CASSVWDRVNYGYTF. The CDR3 bases are TGTGCCAGCAGCGTCTGGGACAGGGTAAACTATGGCTACACCTTC.

The chain couples TRBV7-9 to TRBJ2-1; 7 bases are shared with TRBD2. The germline gives CDR1 SEHNR, CDR2 FQNEAQ (reference sequence). CDR3 length: 15 residues. J lost 0 bases, V lost 1 base, and 0 bases had no gene match. DNA of the CDR3: TGTGCCAGCAGCTTAGGGACTAGCTCCTACAATGAGCAGTTCTTC. Translation gives CASSLGTSSYNEQFF.

V is TRBV5-1 and J is TRBJ2-2; 9 bases line up with TRBD2. The CDR3 runs to 16 residues. Germline lookup yields CDR1 SGHRS and CDR2 YFSETQ. V trimming: 0 bases; J trimming: 7 bases; junction bases outside the gene matches: 7. Here the CDR3 reads CASSLAPSGENGELFF. CDR3 DNA sequence: TGCGCCAGCAGCTTGGCCCCTAGCGGGGAGAACGGGGAGCTGTTTTTT.

The rearrangement uses TRBV5-6 and TRBJ2-7; 11 bases align to TRBD2. After removal of 4 bases from V and 2 bases from J, the junction contained 5 bases not matched to a gene. The CDR3 loop spans 15 amino acids. Germline V gives CDR1 SGHDT, CDR2 YYEEEE. The CDR3 DNA reads TGTGCCAGCAGCCAGCTAGCGGGGGGTACCTACGAGCAGTACTTC. It codes for CASSQLAGGTYEQYF.

V is TRBV5-1 and J is TRBJ2-3; possibly TRBD1 for D (6 bases). V lost 7 bases and J lost 0, with 9 bases in between. The germline CDR1 and CDR2 sequences are SGHRS and YFSETQ. CDR3 length equals 13 residues. In nucleotides, the CDR3 is TGCGCCAGCTCGAGGGGGAGCACAGATACGCAGTATTTT. It codes for CASSRGSTDTQYF. The full variable domain, in which reference TRBV5-1 and TRBJ2-3 provide the parts outside the CDR3, is KAGVTQTPRYLIKTRGQQVTLSCSPISGHRSVSWYQQTPGQGLQFLFEYFSETQRNKGNFPGRFSGRQFSNSRSEMNVSTLELGDSALYLCASSRGSTDTQYFGPGTRLTVL.

The gene calls are TRBV29-1 and TRBJ2-2; maybe TRBD1 (7 bases). The V end was cut by 4 bases, the J end by 6 bases, with 12 bases between. The CDR3 contains 13 residues. The germline V gene encodes CDR1 SQVTM and CDR2 ANQGSEA. The CDR3 protein is CSVVARGAGELFF. Written as DNA, the CDR3 is TGCAGCGTTGTGGCCAGGGGGGCCGGGGAGCTGTTTTTT.

The rearrangement uses TRBV5-4 and TRBJ2-7; a possible D gene is TRBD1 (5 bases). Trimming removed 1 base at V and 12 bases at J, with 14 bases between. CDR3 length: 12 residues. Germline CDR1 reads SGHNT; CDR2 reads YYREEE (reference sequence). CDR3 DNA: TGTGCCAGCAGCTTGTACGCAGGGATTCGGTACTTC. Protein: CASSLYAGIRYF.

The V call is TRBV2, the J call TRBJ1-1, with 8 nucleotides matching TRBD1. The ends lost 2 bases at V and 10 bases at J; junction bases unmatched: 0. This CDR3 spans 11 amino acids. Germline values: CDR1 SNHLY, CDR2 FYNNEI. For the CDR3, the DNA is TGTGCCAGCAGTGAACAGGGGGCAGCTTTCTTT. Its translation: CASSEQGAAFF.

The chain is built from TRBV6-5 and TRBJ2-7; TRBD2 matches 8 bases. Germline CDR1 MNHEY, CDR2 SVGAGI. The CDR3 length is 14 residues. Losses at the gene ends were 6 bases for V and 2 bases for J; bases not matched to a gene: 6. CDR3 region: CASSSRGDAYEQYF. The CDR3 coding sequence is TGTGCCAGCAGCTCGCGGGGGGACGCCTACGAGCAGTACTTC.

The chain joins TRBV7-9 to TRBJ2-3; TRBD1 matches 8 bases. There are 15 residues in the CDR3. Germline CDR1 reads SEHNR; CDR2 reads FQNEAQ (reference sequence). J was trimmed by 4 bases and V by 1 base; bases with no gene match: 4. The CDR3 sequence is CASSLGPGGSDTQYF. CDR3 nucleotide sequence: TGTGCCAGCAGCTTAGGCCCAGGGGGCTCAGATACGCAGTATTTT.

This chain links TRBV7-2 with TRBJ2-2, with TRBD2 matching over 8 bases. The J segment lost 2 bases and the V segment lost 5 bases, leaving 4 bases of the junction unmatched. This CDR3 is built from 15 residues. Per the germline V gene, CDR1 is SGHTA and CDR2 is FQGNSA. CDR3 nucleotide sequence: TGTGCCAGCAGCCTCCGGACTAGCAACACCGGGGAGCTGTTTTTT. The encoded protein is CASSLRTSNTGELFF.

Of note for this clone: At one boundary the junction diverges from the germline segment, which might be a read error. The gene calls are TRBV7-7 and TRBJ1-1; D is unclear. This CDR3 is 15 amino acids long. Germline CDR1 is SSHAT and CDR2 is FNYEAQ (reference sequence). DNA for the CDR3: TGTGCTAGCAGCTTATCCAGGAATCCAAACACTGAAGCTTTCTTT. Amino acids: CASSLSRNPNTEAFF.

The J gene is TRBJ1-2, the V gene TRBV6-1, with 10 positions matching TRBD1. This CDR3 comprises 13 residues. Germline loops: CDR1 MNHNS, CDR2 SASEGT. Trimming at V came to 4 bases and at J to 4 bases, leaving 0 bases not matched to a gene. CDR3 in amino acids: CASSGTGGYGYTF. The CDR3, as DNA: TGTGCCAGCAGTGGGACAGGGGGCTATGGCTACACCTTC.

The rearrangement joins TRBV5-6 to TRBJ1-1, with D possibly being TRBD1 (5 bases). The CDR3 runs 18 residues. Germline V gives CDR1 SGHDT, CDR2 YYEEEE. The V end lost 3 bases, the J end lost 0 bases, and 21 bases lay between the germline ends. The CDR3 region is CASSYRVEGNGMNTEAFF. In DNA form, the CDR3 reads TGTGCCAGCAGCTACCGCGTGGAGGGGAATGGAATGAACACTGAAGCTTTCTTT. The whole variable domain, remainder taken from reference TRBV5-6 and TRBJ1-1, is DAGVTQSPTHLIKTRGQQVTLRCSPKSGHDTVSWYQQALGQGPQFIFQYYEEEERQRGNFPDRFSGHQFPNYSSELNVNALLLGDSALYLCASSYRVEGNGMNTEAFFGQGTRLTVV.

As concerns this clone: Germline and junction disagree at one end, which may indicate a read error. The chain uses TRBV7-7 and TRBJ1-2; D gene unclear. The CDR3 totals 14 residues. CDR1 and CDR2 from the germline V gene are SSHAT and FNYEAQ (reference sequence). DNA for the CDR3: TGTGCTAGCAGCTCCTACCCTCCGACACATGGCTACACCTTC. Its protein is CASSSYPPTHGYTF.

In DNA form, the CDR3 reads TGTGCCAGTAGTTTGGGACAGGTTAATGAAAAACTGTTTTTT. Protein: CASSLGQVNEKLFF. The V and J genes are TRBV19 and TRBJ1-4, with 8 bases matching TRBD1. Germline-derived CDR1 and CDR2 are LNHDA and SQIVND (reference sequence). The CDR3 extends over 14 amino acids. J gave up 4 bases and V 5 bases, and 3 bases lay outside the gene matches. The full variable domain, rest sourced from reference TRBV19 and TRBJ1-4, is DGGITQSPKYLFRKEGQNVTLSCEQNLNHDAMYWYRQDPGQGLRLIYYSQIVNDFQKGDIAEGYSVSREKKESFPLTVTSAQKNPTAFYLCASSLGQVNEKLFFGSGTQLSVL.

The rearrangement links TRBV5-1 to TRBJ2-3; D is ambiguous. CDR3 length equals 16 residues. Germline V lookup: CDR1 SGHRS, CDR2 YFSETQ. Trimming cost V 0 bases and J 0 bases, with 11 bases left between them. CDR3 in amino acids: CASSLESVSSTDTQYF. In DNA, the CDR3 is TGCGCCAGCAGCTTGGAAAGCGTATCTAGCACAGATACGCAGTATTTT.